Sequencing of this TCR beta chain was carried out in a study of blood T cells in healthy people across ages. Broader study findings: In long-lived donors, naive CD4+ cell counts and diversity exceeded those of aged donors.

From germline, CDR1 is SGHVS and CDR2 FQNEAQ. The CDR3 loop spans 14 amino acids. V lost 1 base, J lost 2 bases, and 8 bases lay in between. The authors isolated at least 6.5 million PBMCs per sample. Through a sample-barcoded 5' primer and a J-beta primer mix, a second PCR was run for roughly 7 to 11 cycles. TCRdb re-derived calls from the 5' RACE reads in MiXCR, one entry per CDR3 protein. The data show about 1.4 million distinct CDR3 sequences, 59% seen once. In the case of this clonotype: What it binds is not known.

The sample was blood. The chain couples TRBV7-8 to TRBJ1-1; D is undetermined. The sequence was obtained from a man between 18 and 29 years old in good health. CDR3 nucleotide sequence: TGTGCCAGCAGCTTAGAGGGAGGTAACACTGAAGCTTTCTTT. Its protein is CASSLEGGNTEAFF.